The source of this T cell receptor beta chain is a study of beta chain features in type 1 diabetes. V lost 5 bases and J lost 5; bases outside the gene matches: 11. This CDR3 region has 15 residues. From germline, CDR1 is SGHTA and CDR2 FQGNSA. Every isolated RNA sample was fully reverse transcribed, so sequencing captured expressed TCRB transcripts. Clones were sequenced by immunoSEQ multiplex PCR, and TCRdb holds only the in-frame ones, with some missing. The sample has roughly 610,000 clones, roughly a sixth seen once. A single heparinised draw of about 100 mL on average was taken per donor. This clone occurred a few times. Antigen specificity is unknown. Notes on the study in general: Among patients, naive, central memory and Treg TCRB repertoires appeared more similar than among healthy donors.

The specimen was naive CD4+ T cells from blood. The source of this sequence is a man younger than 35 in good health. The V and J genes are TRBV7-2 and TRBJ2-5, with 7 nucleotides matching TRBD1. The DNA for the CDR3 is TGTGCCAGCAGCGAAGGGACAGACCGCCGGGAGACCCAGTACTTC. Protein sequence: CASSEGTDRRETQYF. Complete variable domain (other parts from reference TRBV7-2 and TRBJ2-5): GAGVSQSPSNKVTEKGKDVELRCDPISGHTALYWYRQSLGQGLEFLIYFQGNSAPDKSGLPSDRFSAERTGGSVSTLTIQRTQQEDSAVYLCASSEGTDRRETQYFGPGTRLLVL.